The entry below describes one T cell receptor beta chain. Its antigen is not known. Primers used in a second PCR of about 6 to 12 cycles were a sample-barcoded 5' primer and a J-beta primer mix. TCRdb re-called the 5' RACE reads with MiXCR, one entry per CDR3 protein. The sample includes around 1,000,000 distinct CDR3 sequences, roughly two fifths seen only once; the top ten take about an eighth. The data derive from a study of blood T cells in healthy people across ages. Study summary: About one barcoded beta molecule per two T cells came from capture by template switching. Whole-study findings and limits: The study found more naive CD4+ cells and higher diversity in long-lived than aged donors.

This CDR3 spans 15 amino acids. Trimming left V 5 bases short and J 1 base short, with 13 bases between. Germline V CDR1 and CDR2: SNHLY, FYNNEI. Investigators took approximately 10 milliliters of peripheral blood from every donor. The sequence was obtained from a man younger than 35 in good health. The chain uses TRBV2 and TRBJ2-3, with a weak D call TRBD2 (6 bases). Sequenced input: blood. CDR3 nucleotide sequence: TGTGCCAGCAGTCAGGACTATCTAGGCACAGATACGCAGTATTTT. Translated: CASSQDYLGTDTQYF.